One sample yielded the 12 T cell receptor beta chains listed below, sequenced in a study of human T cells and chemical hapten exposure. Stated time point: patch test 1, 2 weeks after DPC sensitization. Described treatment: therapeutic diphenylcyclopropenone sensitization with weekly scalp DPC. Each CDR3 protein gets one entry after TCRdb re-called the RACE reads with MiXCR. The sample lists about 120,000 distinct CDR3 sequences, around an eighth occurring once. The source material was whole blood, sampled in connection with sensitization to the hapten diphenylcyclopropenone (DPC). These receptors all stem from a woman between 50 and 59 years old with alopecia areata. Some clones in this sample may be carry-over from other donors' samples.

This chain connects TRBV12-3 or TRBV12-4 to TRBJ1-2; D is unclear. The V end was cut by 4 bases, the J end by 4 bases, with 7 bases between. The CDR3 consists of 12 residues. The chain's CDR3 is CASSSLVYGYTF. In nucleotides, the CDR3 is TGTGCCAGCAGTTCTCTTGTCTATGGCTACACCTTC.

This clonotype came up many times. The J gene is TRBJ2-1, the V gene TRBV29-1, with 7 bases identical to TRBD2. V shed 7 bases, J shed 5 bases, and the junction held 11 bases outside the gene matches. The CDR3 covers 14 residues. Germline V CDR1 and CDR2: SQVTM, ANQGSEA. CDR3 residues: CSARDGRSNNEQFF. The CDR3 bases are TGCAGCGCACGGGACGGGAGGTCTAACAATGAGCAGTTCTTC.

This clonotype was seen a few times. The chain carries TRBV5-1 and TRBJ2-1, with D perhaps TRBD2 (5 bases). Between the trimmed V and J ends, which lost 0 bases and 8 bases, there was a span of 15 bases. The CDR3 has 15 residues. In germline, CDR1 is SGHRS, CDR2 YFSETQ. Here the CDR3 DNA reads TGCGCCAGCAGCTTGGACAGAGGAGCGAGGGATGAGCAGTTCTTC. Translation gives CASSLDRGARDEQFF. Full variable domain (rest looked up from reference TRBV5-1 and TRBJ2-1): KAGVTQTPRYLIKTRGQQVTLSCSPISGHRSVSWYQQTPGQGLQFLFEYFSETQRNKGNFPGRFSGRQFSNSRSEMNVSTLELGDSALYLCASSLDRGARDEQFFGPGTRLTVL.

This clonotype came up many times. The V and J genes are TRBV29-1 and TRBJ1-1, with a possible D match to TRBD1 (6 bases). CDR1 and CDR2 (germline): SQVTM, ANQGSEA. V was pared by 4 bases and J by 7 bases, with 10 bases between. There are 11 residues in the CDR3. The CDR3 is CSVAGEGEAFF. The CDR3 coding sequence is TGCAGCGTTGCAGGGGAGGGTGAAGCTTTCTTT.

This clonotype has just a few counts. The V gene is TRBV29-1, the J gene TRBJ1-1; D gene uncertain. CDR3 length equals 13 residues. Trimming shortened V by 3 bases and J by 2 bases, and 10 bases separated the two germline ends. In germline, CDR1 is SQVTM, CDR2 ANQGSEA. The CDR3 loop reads CSVEVSANTEAFF. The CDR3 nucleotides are TGCAGCGTTGAGGTCTCAGCCAACACTGAAGCTTTCTTT.

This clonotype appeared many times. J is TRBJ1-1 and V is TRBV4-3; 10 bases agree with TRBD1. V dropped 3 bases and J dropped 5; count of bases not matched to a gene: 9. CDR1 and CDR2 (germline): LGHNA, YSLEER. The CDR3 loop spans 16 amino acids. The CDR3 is CASSHLVGTGETEAFF. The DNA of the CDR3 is TGCGCCAGCAGCCACCTTGTCGGGACAGGGGAAACTGAAGCTTTCTTT.

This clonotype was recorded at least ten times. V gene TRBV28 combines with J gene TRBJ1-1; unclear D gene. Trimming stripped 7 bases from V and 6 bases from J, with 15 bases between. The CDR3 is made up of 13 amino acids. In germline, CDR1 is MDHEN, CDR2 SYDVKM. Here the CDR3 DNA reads TGTGCCAGCACCAAGACACCGGTCGCTGAAGCTTTCTTT. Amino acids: CASTKTPVAEAFF.

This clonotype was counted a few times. The CDR3 DNA reads TGTGCCAGCAGTGATCAAGGGGGTGGGCAGCCCCAGCATTTT. Residues: CASSDQGGGQPQHF. The chain is built from TRBV2 and TRBJ1-5; possibly TRBD1 for D (6 bases). Germline V gene data show CDR1 as SNHLY and CDR2 as FYNNEI. Deletions cut 3 bases from V and 7 bases from J, with 13 bases between. This CDR3 comprises 14 residues.

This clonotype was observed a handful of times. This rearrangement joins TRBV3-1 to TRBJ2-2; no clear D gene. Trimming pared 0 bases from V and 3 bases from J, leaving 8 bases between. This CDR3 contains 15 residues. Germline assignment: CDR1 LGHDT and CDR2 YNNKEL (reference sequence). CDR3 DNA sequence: TGTGCCAGCAGCCAAGAAAATTGGGACACCGGGGAGCTGTTTTTT. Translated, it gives CASSQENWDTGELFF.

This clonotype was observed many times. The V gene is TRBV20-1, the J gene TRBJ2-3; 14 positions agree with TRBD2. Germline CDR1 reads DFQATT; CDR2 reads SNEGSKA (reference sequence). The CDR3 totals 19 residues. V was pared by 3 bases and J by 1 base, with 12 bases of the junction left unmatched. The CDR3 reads CSASSFGLAGGGGTDTQYF. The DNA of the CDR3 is TGCAGTGCTAGTTCCTTCGGACTAGCGGGAGGAGGCGGCACAGATACGCAGTATTTT.

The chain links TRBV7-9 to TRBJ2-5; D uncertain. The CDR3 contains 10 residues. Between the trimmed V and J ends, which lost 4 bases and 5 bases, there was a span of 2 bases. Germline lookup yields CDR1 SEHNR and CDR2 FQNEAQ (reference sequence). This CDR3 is CASSSETQYF. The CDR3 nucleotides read TGTGCCAGCAGCTCGGAGACCCAGTACTTC. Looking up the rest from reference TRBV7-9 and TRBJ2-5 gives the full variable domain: DTGVSQNPRHKITKRGQNVTFRCDPISEHNRLYWYRQTLGQGPEFLTYFQNEAQLEKSRLLSDRFSAERPKGSFSTLEIQRTEQGDSAMYLCASSSETQYFGPGTRLLVL.

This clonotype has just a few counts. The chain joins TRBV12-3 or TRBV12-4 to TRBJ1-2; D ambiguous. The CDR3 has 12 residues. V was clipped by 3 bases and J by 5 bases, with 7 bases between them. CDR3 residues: CASSFLEYGYTF. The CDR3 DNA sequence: TGTGCCAGCAGTTTCTTGGAATATGGCTACACCTTC.